One T cell receptor beta chain is described in this entry. The data are from a study of blood T cell repertoires in COVID-19. As originally analysed: By means of reference gene primer amplification, nucleated cell counts were estimated. Using immunoSEQ multiplex PCR, the repertoire was profiled, and TCRdb retains in-frame clones only, with some absent. From that table come the V and J calls and clone size; the DNA was used to work out D and trimming. The sample lists approximately 320,000 clones; roughly 91% were seen once. The sequenced sample was peripheral blood. The sequence was collected from a woman aged 25-40 years with COVID-19, enrolled during active disease.

The CDR3 DNA is TGTGCCAGCACCCCGGGACAGGGAAATGAAAAACTGTTTTTT. Protein: CASTPGQGNEKLFF. This chain uses TRBV6-5 with TRBJ1-4; 9 bases match TRBD1. V was clipped by 7 bases and J by 5 bases; unmatched bases: 5. This CDR3 has 14 residues. Germline V gives CDR1 MNHEY, CDR2 SVGAGI.